Below are 23 T cell receptor beta chains sequenced from a single sample in a study of tumor and adjacent non-tumor tissue in lung cancer. This sample's RNA came from whole unsorted tissue. Three rounds of nested PCR, following a modified ARM-PCR protocol, produced the TCRbeta library. Each CDR3 protein gets one entry after TCRdb re-called the multiplex PCR reads with MiXCR. The repertoire holds about 120,000 distinct CDR3 sequences, with over 70% as singletons. The sequenced sample was lung tumor tissue. The receptors shown here come from a man aged 65-85 years with non-small cell lung cancer.

Worth noting for this clonotype: No conserved phenylalanine or tryptophan is present at the end of the CDR3, so a read error is the likely explanation. The chain carries TRBV11-2 and TRBJ2-7; D is unresolved. This CDR3 has 14 amino acids. The germline gives CDR1 SGHAT, CDR2 FQNNGV. In DNA form, the CDR3 reads TGTGCCAGCAGCGGGGATAGCTTAAGCTACGGGCAGTACATC. This encodes CASSGDSLSYGQYI.

Judged by abundance, this clonotype is medium-sized (0.01 to 0.1%). The chain combines TRBV12-3 or TRBV12-4 with TRBJ2-1; TRBD1 matches at 7 bases. This CDR3 is 13 amino acids long. Trimming cost V 3 bases and J 9 bases; bases outside gene matches: 5. The CDR3 spells CASSFGRGSEQFF. DNA of the CDR3: TGTGCCAGCAGTTTCGGCAGGGGGAGTGAGCAGTTCTTC.

Note on this clonotype: One junction end disagrees with the germline gene, perhaps due to a read error. V gene TRBV6-5 combines with J gene TRBJ2-5, with a tentative D call TRBD2 (5 bases). This CDR3 is built from 13 residues. Germline V gene sequence: CDR1 MNHEY, CDR2 SVGAGI. The CDR3 DNA sequence: TGTGCCAGCAGACGTACTAGATCCGTGACCCAATACTTC. Translation: CASRRTRSVTQYF.

Notes on this clonotype: Here the CDR3 omits its conserved ending phenylalanine or tryptophan, so a read error is the likely source. The chain links TRBV11-3 to TRBJ2-5; D might be TRBD1 or TRBD2, each matching 5 bases. V lost 8 bases, J lost 5 bases, and 18 bases lay in between. This CDR3 has 14 amino acids. Germline V gene lookup returns CDR1 SGHNT and CDR2 YENEEA. The CDR3 is CASASGRGWETQYS. In DNA, the CDR3 is TGTGCCAGCGCTTCCGGCCGGGGCTGGGAGACCCAGTACTCC.

About this clonotype: At one of its ends the junction is not consistent with the germline gene, which may arise from a read error. The chain recombines TRBV6-1 with TRBJ2-7; 7 bases agree with TRBD1. This CDR3 region has 15 residues. Germline CDR1 reads MNHNS; CDR2 reads SASEGT. As DNA, the CDR3 is TGTGCCAGCACTGATCTCGGGACAGCGACCTACGATCAGTACTTC. This gives the protein CASTDLGTATYDQYF.

The chain couples TRBV14 to TRBJ2-5; perhaps TRBD2 as D (6 bases). This CDR3 contains 11 residues. Germline V gene lookup returns CDR1 SGHDN and CDR2 FVKESK. CDR3 DNA: TGTACCATGAGCCAAGCGGGGACCCAGTACTTC. It is translated as CTMSQAGTQYF.

In its sample, this clonotype was seen a few times. The chain is built from TRBV20-1 and TRBJ1-6, with a possible D match to TRBD1 (5 bases). This CDR3 comprises 15 residues. Trimming shortened V by 7 bases and J by 7 bases, and 20 bases separated the two germline ends. The germline gives CDR1 DFQATT, CDR2 SNEGSKA (reference sequence). The CDR3 region is CSVRDPGPTNSPLHF. The CDR3 DNA is TGCAGTGTTAGGGATCCGGGACCGACCAATTCACCCCTCCACTTT.

This clonotype appeared a few times. This may stem from a read error, because a much larger clone lies one nucleotide away. This chain uses TRBV29-1 with TRBJ1-1; D call uncertain. This CDR3 has 17 residues. Germline V CDR1 and CDR2: SQVTM, ANQGSEA. V was clipped by 5 bases and J by 6 bases, with 28 bases between them. CDR3 DNA: TGCAGCGTTCCTGAGCCCGAGGCTCAGGCGGGGATCGCTGAAGCTTTCTTT. Translating gives CSVPEPEAQAGIAEAFF.

Comment on this clonotype: The junction departs from germline at one end; a sequencing error may be responsible. The J gene is TRBJ2-1, the V gene TRBV5-1; maybe TRBD1 (5 bases). The germline V gene has CDR1 SGHRS and CDR2 YFSETQ. This CDR3 contains 13 residues. In DNA form, the CDR3 reads TGTGCCAGCAGCTTGGTAGTTGACAGTGAGCAGTTATTC. It translates to CASSLVVDSEQLF.

With respect to this clonotype: The conserved phenylalanine or tryptophan is not found at the CDR3 terminus, so this likely reflects a read error. The limits of the CDR3 on the DNA are not certain, so only TCRdb's listed CDR3 is given. CDR3 region: CSTWGTNPEQCL. The rearrangement uses TRBV29-1 and TRBJ2-7; the DNA was not used to check the table's D call, TRBD1. The CDR3 is 12 amino acids long, termini counted. Germline CDR1 reads SQVTM; CDR2 reads ANQGSEA.

This clonotype was counted a single time. The conserved phenylalanine or tryptophan is not found at the CDR3 terminus, so this likely reflects a read error. Because the CDR3's place on the DNA is in doubt, the DNA is left out and the CDR3 is given as listed by TCRdb. The chain couples TRBV29-1 to TRBJ2-5. The CDR3 spans 13 amino acids, including both terminal residues. Germline lookup yields CDR1 SQVTM and CDR2 ANQGSEA. CDR3 region: CSVADRFQETRNL.

Of note for this clonotype: In this CDR3 the conserved last residue, phenylalanine or tryptophan, is missing, so a read error is likely. V gene TRBV29-1 combines with J gene TRBJ2-7, with D perhaps matching TRBD2 (6 bases). Germline V gives CDR1 SQVTM, CDR2 ANQGSEA. This CDR3 is 13 amino acids long. DNA for the CDR3: TGCAGTGTGCGACGGGGGACCTCCTACGAGCAGTACTCC. The encoded protein is CSVRRGTSYEQYS.

This sequence joins TRBV6-1 and TRBJ1-5; D remains ambiguous. The CDR3 length is 16 residues. In germline, CDR1 is MNHNS, CDR2 SASEGT. Trimming left V 1 base short and J 5 bases short, with 15 bases between. CDR3 amino acids: CASSEGRETVHQPQHF. The CDR3 nucleotides are TGTGCCAGCAGTGAAGGTAGAGAGACCGTACATCAGCCCCAGCATTTT.

As to this clonotype: At one of its ends the junction is not consistent with the germline gene, which may arise from a read error. The J gene is TRBJ2-4, the V gene TRBV5-6; the D gene is possibly TRBD2 (7 bases). Germline V gene sequence: CDR1 SGHDT, CDR2 YYEEEE. The CDR3 is made up of 19 amino acids. CDR3 sequence reads: CTSSLNRGAENLAKNIQYF. CDR3 DNA sequence: TGTACCAGCAGTTTGAATCGGGGGGCGGAAAACTTAGCCAAAAACATTCAGTACTTC.

In its sample, this clonotype was seen a few times. One base away lies a much larger clone, so this may be a sequencing read error. This sequence joins TRBV5-1 and TRBJ1-5; 7 nucleotides agree with TRBD1. CDR3 length: 15 amino acids. Germline-derived CDR1 and CDR2 are SGHRS and YFSETQ. The ends lost 4 bases at V and 5 bases at J; junction bases unmatched: 9. This chain's CDR3 is CASSLGQDTDQPQHF. For the CDR3, the DNA is TGCGCCAGCAGCCTAGGACAGGACACCGATCAGCCCCAGCATTTT.

On this clonotype itself: This likely comes from a read error, as the CDR3 has no conserved phenylalanine or tryptophan at its end. The rearrangement joins TRBV6-5 to TRBJ2-7, with 11 nucleotides matching TRBD2. The CDR3 has 15 amino acids. Germline V gene lookup returns CDR1 MNHEY and CDR2 SVGAGI. DNA for the CDR3: TGTGCCGGCAGCCGTACTAGCGGGAGCTCCTACGAGCAGTACCTC. Its protein is CAGSRTSGSSYEQYL.

There are many counts of this clonotype. The chain carries TRBV29-1 and TRBJ2-7, with 7 bases fitting TRBD1. The CDR3 is 14 amino acids. The V segment lost 5 bases and the J segment 3 bases; nucleotides outside the gene matches: 10. Germline V gene sequence: CDR1 SQVTM, CDR2 ANQGSEA. The CDR3 DNA is TGCAGCGTTTTGAGGGCAGGGGGAATCTACGAGCAGTACTTC. As protein: CSVLRAGGIYEQYF.

This chain uses TRBV29-1 with TRBJ1-1; no firm D call. The CDR3 runs to 12 residues. V dropped 8 bases and J dropped 6 bases, with 16 bases sitting between them. Germline lookup yields CDR1 SQVTM and CDR2 ANQGSEA. Here the CDR3 reads CSISAERPEAFF. CDR3 bases: TGCAGCATTTCGGCGGAGAGGCCTGAAGCTTTCTTT. Full variable domain (outside the CDR3, taken from reference TRBV29-1 and TRBJ1-1): SAVISQKPSRDICQRGTSLTIQCQVDSQVTMMFWYRQQPGQSLTLIATANQGSEATYESGFVIDKFPISRPNLTFSTLTVSNMSPEDSSIYLCSISAERPEAFFGQGTRLTVV.

About this clonotype itself: The CDR3 ends on some other residue instead of the conserved phenylalanine or tryptophan, so this is likely a read error. Because the CDR3's place on the DNA is in doubt, the DNA is left out and the CDR3 is given as listed by TCRdb. The chain joins TRBV10-3 to TRBJ2-7; the table names TRBD1, a call not compared with the DNA. Including both end residues, the CDR3 is 15 amino acids long. Germline loops: CDR1 ENHRY, CDR2 SYGVKD. This CDR3 reads CAIRGGVRRSYEQYL.

Remarks on this clonotype: Likely a read error: the CDR3 ends without its conserved phenylalanine or tryptophan. The V and J genes are TRBV6-2 or TRBV6-3 and TRBJ2-2; no clear D. Per the germline V gene, CDR1 is MNHEY and CDR2 is SVGEGT. The CDR3 runs to 16 residues. This CDR3 is CASSSSDGQDTRELFL. CDR3 DNA sequence: TGTGCCAGCAGTTCCTCAGACGGCCAAGACACCAGGGAGCTGTTTTTG.

Turning to this clonotype: No conserved phenylalanine or tryptophan is present at the end of the CDR3, so a read error is the likely explanation. V usage is TRBV5-5 and J usage is TRBJ2-3, with unresolved D. The CDR3 loop spans 12 amino acids. Germline loops: CDR1 SGHKS, CDR2 YYEKEE (reference sequence). Written as DNA, the CDR3 is TGTGCCGGTAGCTTGAGTTGGGATATGCAGTATATT. Encoded protein: CAGSLSWDMQYI.

Concerning this clonotype itself: The CDR3 carries no conserved terminal phenylalanine or tryptophan, so it likely arises from a read error. The DNA is left out, because the CDR3 cannot be placed on it with certainty; the CDR3 is given as TCRdb lists it. The chain couples TRBV29-1 to TRBJ2-1. Germline V lookup: CDR1 SQVTM, CDR2 ANQGSEA. The CDR3 contains 16 residues when both ends are counted. The CDR3 sequence is CSVEFYDNGVDNEQFL.

About this clonotype: The CDR3 end shows no conserved phenylalanine or tryptophan, and so a read error is likely. Because the CDR3's place on the DNA is in doubt, the DNA is left out and the CDR3 is given as listed by TCRdb. The rearrangement uses TRBV10-3 and TRBJ2-6. The germline V gene encodes CDR1 ENHRY and CDR2 SYGVKD. Termini included, the CDR3 measures 16 amino acids. CDR3 in amino acids: CAISEVSVSGANVLTL.